Presented here are 9 T cell receptor beta chains from one specimen sequenced in a study of blood T cell repertoires in COVID-19. This table comes from immunoSEQ multiplex PCR, and its TCRdb copy is limited to in-frame clones, with some not included. The table records around 110,000 clones, around 83% of them present only once. Source material: peripheral blood. Every receptor here comes from a man aged 40-49 years with acute or convalescent COVID-19.

This clone was seen a single time. Other DNA sequences in this specimen translate into the identical CDR3. CDR3 loop: CASSLDPGGYEQYF. Written as DNA, the CDR3 is TGTGCCAGCAGCTTAGACCCAGGGGGCTACGAGCAGTACTTC. V and J are TRBV7-6 and TRBJ2-7; TRBD1 agrees at 7 bases. Germline loops: CDR1 SGHVS, CDR2 FNYEAQ. V was clipped by 1 base and J by 3 bases; unmatched bases: 3. There are 14 residues in the CDR3.

The gene calls are TRBV19 and TRBJ2-7, with 7 bases fitting TRBD1. CDR1 and CDR2 from the germline V gene are LNHDA and SQIVND (reference sequence). The trim removed 3 bases at V and 4 bases at J, leaving 18 bases unmatched. CDR3 size: 18 residues. CDR3 protein: CASSIEAPTGALRYEQYF. CDR3 sequence (DNA): TGTGCCAGTAGTATCGAGGCCCCAACAGGGGCCCTGAGATACGAGCAGTACTTC. Together with reference TRBV19 and TRBJ2-7, the CDR3 gives the full variable domain: DGGITQSPKYLFRKEGQNVTLSCEQNLNHDAMYWYRQDPGQGLRLIYYSQIVNDFQKGDIAEGYSVSREKKESFPLTVTSAQKNPTAFYLCASSIEAPTGALRYEQYFGPGTRLTVT.

The chain is built from TRBV28 and TRBJ1-2, with TRBD1 identical over 7 bases. The CDR3 is 14 amino acids. Germline V lookup: CDR1 MDHEN, CDR2 SYDVKM. J gave up 4 bases and V 3 bases, and 5 bases lay outside the gene matches. The CDR3 sequence: CASSFGQATYGYTF. As DNA, the CDR3 is TGTGCCAGCAGTTTCGGACAGGCAACCTATGGCTACACCTTC.

This chain uses TRBV15 with TRBJ1-1; D gene ambiguous. V dropped 5 bases and J dropped 4 bases, with 14 bases sitting between them. In germline, CDR1 is LNHNV, CDR2 YYDKDF (reference sequence). The CDR3 is made up of 14 amino acids. The DNA for the CDR3 is TGTGCCACCAGCGGGCCCCCGCCGATCACTGAAGCTTTCTTT. This translates into CATSGPPPITEAFF.

J is TRBJ1-5 and V is TRBV19; D remains unclear. The CDR3 length is 15 residues. Trimming shortened V by 5 bases and J by 0 bases, and 11 bases separated the two germline ends. CDR1 is LNHDA and CDR2 is SQIVND in the germline V gene (reference sequence). The CDR3 reads CASSPGFYSNQPQHF. The CDR3 nucleotides are TGTGCCAGTAGTCCAGGCTTTTATAGCAATCAGCCCCAGCATTTT.

CDR3 nucleotide sequence: TGTGCCAGCAGTGAAGGCAGGAACCATAATTCACCCCTCCACTTT. It codes for CASSEGRNHNSPLHF. The chain employs TRBV6-1 and TRBJ1-6; the D is unclear. The CDR3 is made up of 15 amino acids. Trimming took 1 base from V and 5 from J, leaving 9 bases between them. Germline V gene data show CDR1 as MNHNS and CDR2 as SASEGT.

The rearrangement joins TRBV30 to TRBJ1-1, with TRBD1 matching over 8 bases. The CDR3 consists of 15 residues. Looked up from germline, CDR1 is GTSNPN and CDR2 is SVGIG (reference sequence). J gave up 4 bases and V 5 bases, and 12 bases lay outside the gene matches. As DNA, the CDR3 is TGTGCCTGGGCCAATCCGGACAGGGTGGGCACTGAAGCTTTCTTT. Translated: CAWANPDRVGTEAFF. Combining the CDR3 with reference TRBV30 and TRBJ1-1 gives the whole variable domain SQTIHQWPATLVQPVGSPLSLECTVEGTSNPNLYWYRQAAGRGLQLLFYSVGIGQISSEVPQNLSASRPQDRQFILSSKKLLLSDSGFYLCAWANPDRVGTEAFFGQGTRLTVV.

In this sample, this clone turned up once. This chain joins TRBV6-5 and TRBJ1-2; TRBD1 matches 7 bases. The germline V gene encodes CDR1 MNHEY and CDR2 SVGAGI. Unmatched junction bases numbered 10, after V lost 0 bases and J lost 6 bases. This CDR3 has 16 amino acids. In DNA, the CDR3 is TGTGCCAGCAGTTACTCGGGAGTAGTGACAGGGAATGGCTACACCTTC. Translation gives CASSYSGVVTGNGYTF.

The chain has TRBV7-6 and TRBJ2-3; 14 bases align to TRBD2. Germline lookup yields CDR1 SGHVS and CDR2 FNYEAQ. V shed 6 bases, J shed 2 bases, and the junction held 4 bases outside the gene matches. The CDR3 runs to 16 residues. The CDR3 region has the DNA TGTGCCAGCAGTCGGACTAGCGGGAGGCCCACAGATACGCAGTATTTT. Translated, it gives CASSRTSGRPTDTQYF.